Below are 5 T cell receptor beta chains sequenced from a single sample in a study of read filtering for tumor transcriptome and immune sequencing. The library was built from roughly 400 ng RNA with molecular barcoded adaptors for alpha/delta and beta/gamma chains. TCRdb fed the reads into MiXCR, producing one record per CDR3 protein. The data contain roughly 69,000 distinct CDR3 sequences, approximately 15% of them singletons. Sequencing input: a population of CD138-negative cells sorted from bone marrow. The receptors stem from a donor aged 40 or older with multiple myeloma.

DNA of the CDR3: TGTGCCAGCAGCCTGCCGGGACAAGGGGCCGAGACCCAGTACTTC. This sequence encodes CASSLPGQGAETQYF. The J gene is TRBJ2-5, the V gene TRBV21-1; the table's D call, TRBD1, has no DNA check behind it. TRBV21-1 has pseudogene status. This CDR3 has 15 residues.

In this sample, this clonotype turned up a few times. Given a much more abundant clone one base away, this may be a read error. The CDR3 reads CASSLGTAYSEQFF. As DNA, the CDR3 is TGTGCCAGCAGTTTGGGTACAGCTTACAGTGAGCAGTTCTTC. This sequence joins TRBV27 and TRBJ2-1; no clear D. This CDR3 contains 14 residues. The germline V gene has CDR1 MNHEY and CDR2 SMNVEV (reference sequence).

At least ten counts were recorded for this clonotype. The chain joins TRBV19 to TRBJ1-5; D gene ambiguous. V lost 7 bases and J lost 0, with 7 bases in between. The CDR3 is 13 residues long. Germline loops: CDR1 LNHDA, CDR2 SQIVND (reference sequence). The CDR3 here is CASKSGSNQPQHF. The CDR3 nucleotides read TGTGCCAGTAAGTCAGGTAGCAATCAGCCCCAGCATTTT.

There are many counts of this clonotype. V usage is TRBV27 and J usage is TRBJ2-1, with 12 positions matching TRBD2. The germline V gene has CDR1 MNHEY and CDR2 SMNVEV (reference sequence). The CDR3 totals 17 residues. V lost 5 bases, J lost 1 base, and 6 bases stayed unmatched. CDR3 nucleotides: TGTGCCAGCAGTGTTACTAGCGGGAGGACGTCCTACAATGAGCAGTTCTTC. It yields the protein CASSVTSGRTSYNEQFF.

This clonotype occurred many times. The chain recombines TRBV7-9 with TRBJ2-1; D unclear. Germline assignment: CDR1 SEHNR and CDR2 FQNEAQ (reference sequence). Trimming took off 1 base at V and 10 bases at J, with 11 bases between the two ends. CDR3 length: 13 residues. CDR3 nucleotide sequence: TGTGCCAGCAGCTTAGTGGGGTCGGCGGAGCAGTTCTTC. Its protein is CASSLVGSAEQFF.